The next 31 T cell receptor beta chains were all read from a single sample in a study of CD8+ T cells in alopecia areata. Treatment defined: oral pan-JAK inhibitor, 5-10 mg twice daily. Extraction of RNA preceded its reverse transcription into cDNA, which served as the sequencing template. Clones were sequenced by immunoSEQ multiplex PCR, and TCRdb holds only the in-frame ones, with some missing. The table lists some 190,000 clones, approximately 57% of them singletons. Sequencing used CD4+ T cells sorted from blood, obtained at week 24, from a patient treated with tofacitinib. Receptors originate from a human donor with alopecia areata.

The V gene is TRBV4-3, the J gene TRBJ1-6; D gene unclear. Per the germline V gene, CDR1 is LGHNA and CDR2 is YSLEER. The CDR3 is 16 amino acids. V was clipped by 4 bases and J by 6 bases, with 16 bases between them. DNA of the CDR3: TGCGCCAGCAGCCGGGATCTGCTCACCGGTAATTCACCCCTCCACTTT. Residues: CASSRDLLTGNSPLHF.

CDR3 loop: CSVKGLPNSYNEQFF. The CDR3 DNA sequence: TGCAGCGTGAAGGGACTACCCAACTCCTACAATGAGCAGTTCTTC. The chain joins TRBV29-1 to TRBJ2-1; 7 bases are a match to TRBD2. Germline trimming cut 6 bases from V and 0 bases from J; bases unmatched to any gene: 8. Germline V lookup: CDR1 SQVTM, CDR2 ANQGSEA. CDR3 length: 15 amino acids.

The gene calls are TRBV5-6 and TRBJ1-1; D possibly corresponds to TRBD1 (5 bases). V lost 1 base and J lost 7, with 17 bases in between. Germline CDR1 SGHDT, CDR2 YYEEEE. The CDR3 contains 15 residues. This chain's CDR3 is CASSLRSGKENEAFF. The CDR3 DNA reads TGTGCCAGCAGCTTGAGGTCAGGGAAGGAGAATGAAGCTTTCTTT. Drawing the rest from reference TRBV5-6 and TRBJ1-1, the complete variable domain is DAGVTQSPTHLIKTRGQQVTLRCSPKSGHDTVSWYQQALGQGPQFIFQYYEEEERQRGNFPDRFSGHQFPNYSSELNVNALLLGDSALYLCASSLRSGKENEAFFGQGTRLTVV.

This chain connects TRBV5-6 to TRBJ2-7, with a tentative D call TRBD1 (5 bases). The CDR3 extends over 14 amino acids. Trimming took 4 bases from V and 2 from J, leaving 13 bases between them. CDR1 and CDR2 (germline): SGHDT, YYEEEE. CDR3 coding DNA: TGTGCCAGCAGCCTGTATGACAGCCCCTACGAGCAGTACTTC. Protein sequence: CASSLYDSPYEQYF.

The rearrangement joins TRBV30 to TRBJ1-5; D remains ambiguous. V lost 3 bases, J lost 1 base, and 7 bases lay in between. Germline values: CDR1 GTSNPN, CDR2 SVGIG (reference sequence). This CDR3 is 13 amino acids long. The CDR3: CAWSYDSNQPQHF. Here the CDR3 DNA reads TGTGCCTGGAGCTACGACAGCAATCAGCCCCAGCATTTT.

The V and J genes are TRBV25-1 and TRBJ2-7; 7 bases align to TRBD1. The CDR3 spans 12 residues. The V segment lost 9 bases and the J segment 6 bases; nucleotides outside the gene matches: 8. CDR1 is MGHDK and CDR2 is SYGVNS in the germline V gene. CDR3 coding DNA: TGTGCCAGTAACAGGGGTGTAGGCGAGCAGTACTTC. Its translation: CASNRGVGEQYF.

The rearrangement links TRBV5-1 to TRBJ2-1; D is possibly TRBD1 (6 bases). The CDR3 has 15 amino acids. The V end lost 2 bases, the J end lost 4 bases, and 13 bases lay between the germline ends. The germline V gene encodes CDR1 SGHRS and CDR2 YFSETQ. In DNA form, the CDR3 reads TGCGCCAGCAGCTTCCAGGACAGTTCTTACAATGAGCAGTTCTTC. Protein sequence: CASSFQDSSYNEQFF. Full variable domain (rest looked up from reference TRBV5-1 and TRBJ2-1): KAGVTQTPRYLIKTRGQQVTLSCSPISGHRSVSWYQQTPGQGLQFLFEYFSETQRNKGNFPGRFSGRQFSNSRSEMNVSTLELGDSALYLCASSFQDSSYNEQFFGPGTRLTVL.

J is TRBJ1-2 and V is TRBV30, with D tentatively TRBD1 (6 bases). Germline CDR1 reads GTSNPN; CDR2 reads SVGIG (reference sequence). Trimming shortened V by 3 bases and J by 7 bases, and 15 bases separated the two germline ends. The CDR3 spans 13 residues. The CDR3 reads CAWSPGTLSGYTF. The CDR3 nucleotides read TGTGCCTGGAGCCCCGGGACATTGAGTGGCTACACCTTC.

The rearrangement uses TRBV25-1 and TRBJ2-2, with 9 bases matching TRBD2. The CDR3 covers 14 residues. Trimming removed 6 bases from V and 2 bases from J; junction bases left unmatched: 1. From germline, CDR1 is MGHDK and CDR2 SYGVNS. CDR3 DNA: TGTGCCAGCAGGACTAGCGGTAACACCGGGGAGCTGTTTTTT. Protein: CASRTSGNTGELFF.

The J gene is TRBJ2-7, the V gene TRBV7-9, with a weak D call TRBD2 (6 bases). This CDR3 is built from 12 residues. Germline-derived CDR1 and CDR2 are SEHNR and FQNEAQ (reference sequence). The V end lost 5 bases, the J end lost 6 bases, and 11 bases lay between the germline ends. In DNA form, the CDR3 reads TGTGCCAGCAGCCCATGGGGGGTCGAGCAGTACTTC. Its translation is CASSPWGVEQYF.

The rearrangement uses TRBV4-2 and TRBJ2-7, with 12 bases matching TRBD2. The trim removed 3 bases at V and 1 base at J, leaving 4 bases unmatched. Per the germline V gene, CDR1 is LGHNA and CDR2 is YNFKEQ. The CDR3 has 16 amino acids. CDR3 nucleotide sequence: TGTGCCAGCAGCCAGAGGGGGACTAGCGGGTCCTACGAGCAGTACTTC. Its protein product is CASSQRGTSGSYEQYF.

The CDR3 loop reads CASSFGAKNIQYF. The DNA for the CDR3 is TGTGCCAGTAGTTTCGGAGCCAAAAACATTCAGTACTTC. This rearrangement joins TRBV19 to TRBJ2-4; no firm D call. There are 13 residues in the CDR3. V dropped 5 bases and J dropped 0 bases, with 5 bases sitting between them. Germline V gives CDR1 LNHDA, CDR2 SQIVND (reference sequence). Combining the CDR3 with reference TRBV19 and TRBJ2-4 gives the whole variable domain DGGITQSPKYLFRKEGQNVTLSCEQNLNHDAMYWYRQDPGQGLRLIYYSQIVNDFQKGDIAEGYSVSREKKESFPLTVTSAQKNPTAFYLCASSFGAKNIQYFGAGTRLSVL.

The chain joins TRBV10-3 to TRBJ2-5, with TRBD1 as a possible D gene (5 bases). V was clipped by 6 bases and J by 8 bases, with 13 bases between them. The CDR3 totals 12 residues. CDR1 is ENHRY and CDR2 is SYGVKD in the germline V gene. In nucleotides, the CDR3 is TGTGCCATCAGAGAGACTGACAGTACCCAGTACTTC. It encodes CAIRETDSTQYF.

The chain joins TRBV30 to TRBJ1-1; 8 positions agree with TRBD1. CDR3 size: 13 residues. V lost 1 base and J lost 5; bases outside the gene matches: 3. CDR1 GTSNPN and CDR2 SVGIG come from the germline V gene (reference sequence). The CDR3 DNA follows: TGTGCCTGGAGTGCAGGACAGGGAACTGAAGCTTTCTTT. Residues: CAWSAGQGTEAFF. Complete variable domain (other parts from reference TRBV30 and TRBJ1-1): SQTIHQWPATLVQPVGSPLSLECTVEGTSNPNLYWYRQAAGRGLQLLFYSVGIGQISSEVPQNLSASRPQDRQFILSSKKLLLSDSGFYLCAWSAGQGTEAFFGQGTRLTVV.

This clone was detected only a few times. This chain links TRBV30 with TRBJ1-4; no definite D call. In germline, CDR1 is GTSNPN, CDR2 SVGIG (reference sequence). CDR3 length equals 11 residues. Trimming cost V 5 bases and J 11 bases, with 12 bases left between them. The CDR3 spells CAWEGWGKLFF. In DNA, the CDR3 is TGTGCCTGGGAGGGATGGGGTAAACTGTTTTTT.

J is TRBJ1-1 and V is TRBV29-1; D uncertain. The CDR3 totals 12 residues. The V gene's germline CDR1 is SQVTM and CDR2 ANQGSEA. Deletions cut 2 bases from V and 3 bases from J, with 7 bases between. The CDR3 sequence: CSVEFWDTEAFF. Written as DNA, the CDR3 is TGCAGCGTTGAATTCTGGGACACTGAAGCTTTCTTT.

The chain couples TRBV29-1 to TRBJ1-4, with TRBD1 as a possible D gene (5 bases). Germline lookup yields CDR1 SQVTM and CDR2 ANQGSEA. The V gene lost 6 bases and the J gene lost 3 bases, with 8 bases spanning the gap. The CDR3 has 12 residues. The CDR3 nucleotides are TGCAGCGTGCGACAGCCTAATGAAAAACTGTTTTTT. It is translated as CSVRQPNEKLFF.

The chain carries TRBV18 and TRBJ2-1, with 10 bases aligning to TRBD2. After removal of 0 bases from V and 3 bases from J, the junction contained 2 bases not matched to a gene. The CDR3 length is 16 residues. From germline, CDR1 is KGHSH and CDR2 LQKENI. Written as DNA, the CDR3 is TGTGCCAGCTCACCACCGCGGACTAGCGGCTACAATGAGCAGTTCTTC. This translates into CASSPPRTSGYNEQFF.

The V gene is TRBV29-1, the J gene TRBJ2-3; possibly TRBD1 or TRBD2 for D (6 bases each). With 4 bases removed from V and 2 bases from J, the gap between germline ends came to 10 bases. CDR1 SQVTM and CDR2 ANQGSEA come from the germline V gene. The CDR3 is 13 amino acids. The CDR3 is CSVGGAPTDTQYF. The CDR3 DNA reads as TGCAGCGTTGGGGGGGCGCCCACAGATACGCAGTATTTT.

This clone was counted a few times. This sequence joins TRBV14 and TRBJ1-1; D unresolved. V was clipped by 4 bases and J by 2 bases, with 14 bases between them. The germline CDR1 and CDR2 sequences are SGHDN and FVKESK. There are 15 residues in the CDR3. The CDR3 here is CASSLHITGNTEAFF. CDR3 in DNA: TGTGCCAGCAGCCTCCATATAACCGGCAACACTGAAGCTTTCTTT.

This sequence joins TRBV30 and TRBJ1-5, with TRBD1 as a possible D gene (5 bases). Germline-derived CDR1 and CDR2 are GTSNPN and SVGIG (reference sequence). This CDR3 is built from 16 residues. Trimming cost V 3 bases and J 0 bases, with 15 bases left between them. The CDR3 protein is CAWREPTAYSNQPQHF. CDR3 DNA sequence: TGTGCCTGGAGAGAACCGACAGCTTATAGCAATCAGCCCCAGCATTTT. Full variable domain (rest looked up from reference TRBV30 and TRBJ1-5): SQTIHQWPATLVQPVGSPLSLECTVEGTSNPNLYWYRQAAGRGLQLLFYSVGIGQISSEVPQNLSASRPQDRQFILSSKKLLLSDSGFYLCAWREPTAYSNQPQHFGDGTRLSIL.

V usage is TRBV25-1 and J usage is TRBJ2-3; 8 nucleotides match TRBD1. Germline trimming cut 5 bases from V and 12 bases from J; bases unmatched to any gene: 4. The CDR3 contains 11 residues. Germline V gene lookup returns CDR1 MGHDK and CDR2 SYGVNS. The CDR3, as DNA: TGTGCCAGCAGTAGGGGACAGGAACAGTATTTT. Translated, it gives CASSRGQEQYF.

The CDR3 spells CASNHDSPHYEQYF. The CDR3 DNA reads as TGTGCCAGTAACCACGACAGTCCGCACTACGAGCAGTACTTC. V usage is TRBV7-2 and J usage is TRBJ2-7, with D tentatively TRBD1 (5 bases). The length of the CDR3 is 14 residues. Germline V gene sequence: CDR1 SGHTA, CDR2 FQGNSA. The V and J ends lost 9 bases and 3 bases respectively, with 18 bases between them.

This clone was recorded only once. The genes are TRBV29-1 and TRBJ2-3; no reliable D call. The germline V and J ends were trimmed by 4 bases and 4 bases, with 3 bases remaining between them. CDR1 is SQVTM and CDR2 is ANQGSEA in the germline V gene. The CDR3 totals 10 residues. The CDR3 coding sequence is TGCAGCGTTGCATCAGATACGCAGTATTTT. Its translation: CSVASDTQYF.

The chain uses TRBV5-5 and TRBJ1-2; 7 bases are shared with TRBD1. Germline V CDR1 and CDR2: SGHKS, YYEKEE (reference sequence). The trim removed 4 bases at V and 7 bases at J, leaving 10 bases unmatched. The CDR3 length is 14 residues. Here the CDR3 reads CASSTDREARGYTF. DNA of the CDR3: TGTGCCAGCAGCACCGACAGGGAGGCGCGTGGCTACACCTTC.

The CDR3 bases are TGCAGTGCCCTAGTATCCCTCGAGCAGTACTTC. Its translation is CSALVSLEQYF. V is TRBV20-1 and J is TRBJ2-7; D remains unclear. From germline, CDR1 is DFQATT and CDR2 SNEGSKA (reference sequence). The CDR3 runs to 11 residues. V dropped 6 bases and J dropped 6 bases, with 12 bases sitting between them.

This chain links TRBV30 with TRBJ2-7; TRBD1 matches at 7 bases. The CDR3 runs 16 residues. The V segment lost 5 bases and the J segment 5 bases; nucleotides outside the gene matches: 18. Germline assignment: CDR1 GTSNPN and CDR2 SVGIG (reference sequence). The DNA for the CDR3 is TGTGCCTGGGGTCGCCCAAGGGGACAGCTGAGCAACGAGCAGTACTTC. Translation: CAWGRPRGQLSNEQYF.

This clone was recorded once. The J gene is TRBJ1-2, the V gene TRBV30; D perhaps matches TRBD1 (6 bases). Trimming shortened V by 6 bases and J by 6 bases, and 11 bases separated the two germline ends. From germline, CDR1 is GTSNPN and CDR2 SVGIG (reference sequence). The CDR3 loop spans 11 amino acids. CDR3 nucleotide sequence: TGTGCCTGCCAGGGGTCGGATGGCTACACCTTC. It codes for CACQGSDGYTF. Drawing the rest from reference TRBV30 and TRBJ1-2, the complete variable domain is SQTIHQWPATLVQPVGSPLSLECTVEGTSNPNLYWYRQAAGRGLQLLFYSVGIGQISSEVPQNLSASRPQDRQFILSSKKLLLSDSGFYLCACQGSDGYTFGSGTRLTVV.

The count of this clone is one. The V and J genes are TRBV9 and TRBJ2-7; perhaps D is TRBD1 or TRBD2 (6 bases each). Trimming pared 2 bases from V and 6 bases from J, leaving 21 bases between. Germline-derived CDR1 and CDR2 are SGDLS and YYNGEE. The CDR3 is 16 amino acids. The CDR3 DNA reads TGTGCCAGCAGCGTCGAATTAGGGGGGCATTTAGGCGAGCAGTACTTC. This gives the protein CASSVELGGHLGEQYF.

The J gene is TRBJ2-1, the V gene TRBV10-3, with TRBD2 matching 10 bases. The CDR3 covers 16 residues. V lost 4 bases to trimming and J lost 5 bases; unmatched junction nucleotides: 8. The germline V gene has CDR1 ENHRY and CDR2 SYGVKD. This CDR3 reads CAISGLLAGQNNEQFF. CDR3 DNA sequence: TGTGCCATCAGTGGGTTACTAGCGGGGCAAAACAATGAGCAGTTCTTC.

The V gene is TRBV30, the J gene TRBJ2-7; possibly TRBD1 or TRBD2 for D (5 bases each). Germline V lookup: CDR1 GTSNPN, CDR2 SVGIG (reference sequence). The CDR3 has 12 amino acids. V was pared by 7 bases and J by 5 bases, with 15 bases between. This CDR3 reads CAFGFQGDEQYF. DNA for the CDR3: TGTGCCTTCGGATTCCAGGGAGACGAGCAGTACTTC. Looking up the rest from reference TRBV30 and TRBJ2-7 gives the full variable domain: SQTIHQWPATLVQPVGSPLSLECTVEGTSNPNLYWYRQAAGRGLQLLFYSVGIGQISSEVPQNLSASRPQDRQFILSSKKLLLSDSGFYLCAFGFQGDEQYFGPGTRLTVT.